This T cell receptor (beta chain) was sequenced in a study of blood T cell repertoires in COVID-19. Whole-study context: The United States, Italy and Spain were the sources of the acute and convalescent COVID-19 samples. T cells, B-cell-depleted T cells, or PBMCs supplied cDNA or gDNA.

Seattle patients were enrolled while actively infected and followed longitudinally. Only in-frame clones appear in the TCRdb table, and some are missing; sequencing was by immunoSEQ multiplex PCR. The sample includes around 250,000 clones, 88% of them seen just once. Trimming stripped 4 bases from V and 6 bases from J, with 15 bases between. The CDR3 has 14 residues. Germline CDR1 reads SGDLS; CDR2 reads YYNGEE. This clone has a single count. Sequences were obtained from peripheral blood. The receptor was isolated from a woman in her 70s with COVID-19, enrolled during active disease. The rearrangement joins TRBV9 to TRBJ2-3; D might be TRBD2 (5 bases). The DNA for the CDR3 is TGTGCCAGCAGCTCGCAAACTAGTTCTGATACGCAGTATTTT. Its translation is CASSSQTSSDTQYF.